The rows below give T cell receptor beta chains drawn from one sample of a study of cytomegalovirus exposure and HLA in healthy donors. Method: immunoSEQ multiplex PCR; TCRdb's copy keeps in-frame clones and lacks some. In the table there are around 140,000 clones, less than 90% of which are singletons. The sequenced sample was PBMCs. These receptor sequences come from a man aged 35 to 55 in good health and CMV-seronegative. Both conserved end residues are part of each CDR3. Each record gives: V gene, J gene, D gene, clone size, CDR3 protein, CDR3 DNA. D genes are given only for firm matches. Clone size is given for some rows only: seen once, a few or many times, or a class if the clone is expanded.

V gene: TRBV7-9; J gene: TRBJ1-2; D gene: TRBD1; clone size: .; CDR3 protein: CASSLTGQGIHGYTF; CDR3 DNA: TGTGCCAGCAGCTTAACGGGACAGGGAATACATGGCTACACCTTC
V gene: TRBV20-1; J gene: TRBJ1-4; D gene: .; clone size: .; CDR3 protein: CSAPGVEKLFF; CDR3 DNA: TGCAGTGCTCCGGGAGTCGAAAAACTGTTTTTT
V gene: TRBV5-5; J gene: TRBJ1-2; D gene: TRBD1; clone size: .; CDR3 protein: CASSPGTGIYGYTF; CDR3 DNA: TGTGCCAGCAGCCCAGGGACAGGGATCTATGGCTACACCTTC
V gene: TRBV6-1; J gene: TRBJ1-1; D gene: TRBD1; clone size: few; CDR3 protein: CASRRQGDGEAFF; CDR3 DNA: TGTGCCAGCAGGAGACAGGGGGATGGTGAAGCTTTCTTT
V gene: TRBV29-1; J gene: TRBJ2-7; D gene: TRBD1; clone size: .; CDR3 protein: CSVVGGTGSYEQYF; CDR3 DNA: TGCAGCGTTGTAGGTGGGACAGGTTCCTACGAGCAGTACTTC
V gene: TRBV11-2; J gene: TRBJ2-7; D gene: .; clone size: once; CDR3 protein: CASSLGSNEQYF; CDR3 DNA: TGTGCCAGCAGCTTGGGCAGCAACGAGCAGTACTTC
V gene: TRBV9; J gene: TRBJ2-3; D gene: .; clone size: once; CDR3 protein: CASSVGVGGADSQYF; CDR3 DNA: TGTGCCAGCAGCGTAGGGGTAGGGGGGGCAGATTCGCAGTATTTT
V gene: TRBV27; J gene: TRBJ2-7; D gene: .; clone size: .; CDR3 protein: CASSWSGNEQYF; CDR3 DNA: TGTGCCAGCAGCTGGTCGGGGAACGAGCAGTACTTC
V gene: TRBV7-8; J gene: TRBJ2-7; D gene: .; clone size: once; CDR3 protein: CASSRPNRGGSYEQYF; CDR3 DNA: TGTGCCAGCAGCCGGCCCAACAGGGGGGGTTCCTACGAGCAGTACTTC
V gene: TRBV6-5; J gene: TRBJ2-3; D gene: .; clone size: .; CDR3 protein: CASSEDRSTDTQYF; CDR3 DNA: TGTGCCAGCAGTGAAGACAGAAGCACAGATACGCAGTATTTT
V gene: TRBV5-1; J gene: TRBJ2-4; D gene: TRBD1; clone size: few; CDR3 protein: CASSSGQGDKNIQYF; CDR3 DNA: TGCGCCAGCAGCTCGGGACAGGGGGACAAAAACATTCAGTACTTC
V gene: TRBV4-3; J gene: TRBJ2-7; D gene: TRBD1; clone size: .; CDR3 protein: CASSQDRWAYEQYF; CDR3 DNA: TGCGCCAGCAGCCAGGACAGGTGGGCCTACGAGCAGTACTTC
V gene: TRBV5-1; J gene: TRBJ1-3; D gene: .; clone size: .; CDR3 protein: CASRSGSSNTGNTIYF; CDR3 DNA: TGCGCCAGCAGATCCGGTTCCTCCAATACGGGAAACACCATATATTTT
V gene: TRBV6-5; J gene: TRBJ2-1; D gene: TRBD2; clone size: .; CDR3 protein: CASSYSSGYNEQFF; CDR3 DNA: TGTGCCAGCAGTTACTCTAGCGGGTACAATGAGCAGTTCTTC
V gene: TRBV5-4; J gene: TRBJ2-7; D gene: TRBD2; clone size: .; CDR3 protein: CASSWGGTYEQYF; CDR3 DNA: TGTGCCAGCAGCTGGGGGGGGACCTACGAGCAGTACTTC
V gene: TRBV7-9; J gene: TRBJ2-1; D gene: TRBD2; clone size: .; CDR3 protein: CASSSTGLVPLSYNEQFF; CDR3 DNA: TGTGCCAGCAGCTCAACGGGACTAGTCCCACTTTCCTACAATGAGCAGTTCTTC
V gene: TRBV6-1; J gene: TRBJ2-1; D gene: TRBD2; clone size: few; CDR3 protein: CASSEGAGGPNEQFF; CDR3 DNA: TGTGCCAGCAGTGAAGGGGCGGGAGGGCCTAATGAGCAGTTCTTC
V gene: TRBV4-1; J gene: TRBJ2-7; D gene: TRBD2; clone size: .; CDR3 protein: CASSQGPSGYEQYF; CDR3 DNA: TGCGCCAGCAGCCAAGGTCCTAGCGGGTACGAGCAGTACTTC
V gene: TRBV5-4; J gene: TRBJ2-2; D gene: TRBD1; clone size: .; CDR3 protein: CASSVPGQSTGELFF; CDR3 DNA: TGTGCCAGCAGCGTACCGGGACAGAGCACCGGGGAGCTGTTTTTT
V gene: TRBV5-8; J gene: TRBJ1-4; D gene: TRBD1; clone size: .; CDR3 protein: CASSRGGTAIATNEKLFF; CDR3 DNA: TGTGCCAGCAGTCGCGGCGGGACAGCTATTGCAACTAATGAAAAACTGTTTTTT
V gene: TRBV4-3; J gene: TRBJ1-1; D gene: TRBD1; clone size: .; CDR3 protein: CASSHAWDRGSGTEAFF; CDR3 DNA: TGCGCCAGCAGCCATGCCTGGGACAGGGGAAGTGGCACTGAAGCTTTCTTT
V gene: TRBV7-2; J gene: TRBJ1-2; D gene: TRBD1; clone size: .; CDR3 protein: CASSLKRQGGDYGYTF; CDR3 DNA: TGTGCCAGCAGCTTAAAGAGACAGGGAGGCGACTATGGCTACACCTTC
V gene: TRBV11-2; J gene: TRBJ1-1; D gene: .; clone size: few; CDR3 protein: CASSPTQGNTEAFF; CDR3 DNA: TGTGCCAGCAGCCCAACACAGGGAAACACTGAAGCTTTCTTT
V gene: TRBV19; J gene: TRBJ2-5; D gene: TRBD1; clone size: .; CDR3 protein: CASSALTGGETQYF; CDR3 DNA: TGTGCCAGTAGTGCTCTAACAGGGGGAGAGACCCAGTACTTC
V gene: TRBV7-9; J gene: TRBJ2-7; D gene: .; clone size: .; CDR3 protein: CASSWASNEQYF; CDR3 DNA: TGTGCCAGCAGCTGGGCTAGCAACGAGCAGTACTTC
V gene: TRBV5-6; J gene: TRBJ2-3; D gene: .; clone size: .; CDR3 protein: CASSLGRVGTQYF; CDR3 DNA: TGTGCCAGCAGCTTGGGCAGGGTGGGTACGCAGTATTTT
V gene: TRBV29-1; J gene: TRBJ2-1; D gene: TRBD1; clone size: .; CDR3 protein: CSVDGQGQGSLEGEQFF; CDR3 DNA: TGCAGCGTTGATGGGCAGGGACAGGGGTCCCTAGAAGGTGAGCAGTTCTTC
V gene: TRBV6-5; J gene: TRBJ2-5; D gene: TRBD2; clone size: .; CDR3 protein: CASSTPLAEQETQYF; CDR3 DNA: TGTGCCAGCAGTACCCCGCTAGCGGAACAAGAGACCCAGTACTTC
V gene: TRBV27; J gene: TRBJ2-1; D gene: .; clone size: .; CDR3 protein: CASSPGSYNEQFF; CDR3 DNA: TGTGCCAGCAGTCCCGGCTCCTACAATGAGCAGTTCTTC
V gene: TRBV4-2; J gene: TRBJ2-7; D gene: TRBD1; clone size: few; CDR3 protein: CASSQDLGTAYEQYF; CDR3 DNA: TGTGCCAGCAGCCAAGATCTAGGGACAGCCTACGAGCAGTACTTC
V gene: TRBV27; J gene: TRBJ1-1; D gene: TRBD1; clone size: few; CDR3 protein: CASRATGAVGVRRAFF; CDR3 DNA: TGTGCCAGCAGGGCTACAGGGGCAGTTGGAGTGAGAAGGGCTTTCTTT
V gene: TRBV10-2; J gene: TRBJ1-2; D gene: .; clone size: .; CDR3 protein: CASTPRQSGTPANYGYTF; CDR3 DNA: TGCGCCAGCACCCCGAGACAGTCCGGGACTCCAGCTAACTATGGCTACACCTTC
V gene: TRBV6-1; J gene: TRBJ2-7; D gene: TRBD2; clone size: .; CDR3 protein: CASSEGGLAGEQYF; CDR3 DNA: TGTGCCAGCAGTGAAGGGGGACTAGCGGGAGAGCAGTACTTC
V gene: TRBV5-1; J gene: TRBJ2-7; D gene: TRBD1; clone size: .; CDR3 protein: CASSLAGDRDHEQYF; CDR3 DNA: TGCGCCAGCAGCTTGGCCGGGGACAGGGATCACGAGCAGTACTTC
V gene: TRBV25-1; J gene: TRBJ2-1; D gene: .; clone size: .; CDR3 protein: CASQSPRGRPSNEQFF; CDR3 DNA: TGTGCCAGCCAATCTCCCCGAGGGAGGCCCAGCAATGAGCAGTTCTTC
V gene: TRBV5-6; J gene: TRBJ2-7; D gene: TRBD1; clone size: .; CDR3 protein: CASNHLGDRQSSYEQYF; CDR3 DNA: TGTGCCAGCAACCACCTCGGGGACAGGCAGAGCTCCTACGAGCAGTACTTC
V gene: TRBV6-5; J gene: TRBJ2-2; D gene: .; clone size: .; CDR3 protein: CASSYGATGELFF; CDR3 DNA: TGTGCCAGCAGTTACGGGGCCACCGGGGAGCTGTTTTTT